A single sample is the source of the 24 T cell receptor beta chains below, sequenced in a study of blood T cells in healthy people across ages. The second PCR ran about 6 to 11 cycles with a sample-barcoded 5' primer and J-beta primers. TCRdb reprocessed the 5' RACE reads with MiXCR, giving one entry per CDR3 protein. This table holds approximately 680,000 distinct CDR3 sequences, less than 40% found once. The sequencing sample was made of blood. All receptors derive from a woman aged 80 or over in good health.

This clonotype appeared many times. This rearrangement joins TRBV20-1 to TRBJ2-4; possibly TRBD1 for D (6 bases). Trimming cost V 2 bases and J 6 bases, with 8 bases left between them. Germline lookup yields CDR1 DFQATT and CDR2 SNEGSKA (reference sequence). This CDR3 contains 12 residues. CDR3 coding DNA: TGCAGTGCTAGAAAGGGGGTAAACATTCAGTACTTC. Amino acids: CSARKGVNIQYF.

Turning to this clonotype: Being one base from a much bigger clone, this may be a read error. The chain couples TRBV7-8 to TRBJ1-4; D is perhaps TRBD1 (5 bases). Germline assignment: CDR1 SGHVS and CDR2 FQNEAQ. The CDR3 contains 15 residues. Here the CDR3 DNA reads TGTGCCAGCAGCTGGGGGAGCGCAACTAATGAAAAACGGTTTTTT. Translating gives CASSWGSATNEKRFF.

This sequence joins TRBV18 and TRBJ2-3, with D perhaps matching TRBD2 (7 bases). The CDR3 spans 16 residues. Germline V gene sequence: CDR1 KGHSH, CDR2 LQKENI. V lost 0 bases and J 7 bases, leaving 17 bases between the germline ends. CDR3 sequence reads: CASSPPGGGVQHTQYF. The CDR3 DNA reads TGTGCCAGCTCACCACCAGGCGGGGGCGTCCAACATACGCAGTATTTT.

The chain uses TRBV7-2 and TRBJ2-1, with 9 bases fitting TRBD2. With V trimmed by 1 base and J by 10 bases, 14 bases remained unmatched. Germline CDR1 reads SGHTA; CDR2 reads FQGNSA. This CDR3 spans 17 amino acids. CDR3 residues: CASSLGPRASGVGEQFF. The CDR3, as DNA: TGTGCCAGCAGCTTAGGTCCTAGGGCTAGCGGGGTAGGAGAGCAGTTCTTC.

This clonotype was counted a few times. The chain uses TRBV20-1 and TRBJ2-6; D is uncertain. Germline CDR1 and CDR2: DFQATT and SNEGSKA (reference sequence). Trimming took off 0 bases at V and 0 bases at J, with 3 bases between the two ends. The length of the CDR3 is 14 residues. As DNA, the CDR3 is TGCAGTGCTAGAGACAGCTCTGGGGCCAACGTCCTGACTTTC. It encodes CSARDSSGANVLTF.

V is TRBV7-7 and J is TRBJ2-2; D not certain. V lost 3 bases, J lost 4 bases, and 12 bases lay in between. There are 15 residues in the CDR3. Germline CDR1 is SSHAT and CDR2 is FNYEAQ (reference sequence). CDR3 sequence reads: CASSFKGLGTGELFF. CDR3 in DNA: TGTGCCAGCAGCTTTAAAGGGCTGGGCACCGGGGAGCTGTTTTTT.

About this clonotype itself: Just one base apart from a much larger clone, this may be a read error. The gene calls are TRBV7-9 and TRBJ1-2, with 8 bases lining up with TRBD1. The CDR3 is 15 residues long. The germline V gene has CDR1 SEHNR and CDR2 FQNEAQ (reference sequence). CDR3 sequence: CASSAGQEFYYSYTF. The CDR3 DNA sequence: TGTGCCAGCAGCGCGGGACAGGAGTTTTACTATAGCTACACCTTC.

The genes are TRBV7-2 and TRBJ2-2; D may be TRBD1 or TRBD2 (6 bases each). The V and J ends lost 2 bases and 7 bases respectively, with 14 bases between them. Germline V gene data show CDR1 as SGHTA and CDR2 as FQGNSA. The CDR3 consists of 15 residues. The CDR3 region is CASSLSRGRIGELFF. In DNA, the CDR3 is TGTGCCAGCAGCTTAAGTCGGGGGCGAATCGGGGAGCTGTTTTTT.

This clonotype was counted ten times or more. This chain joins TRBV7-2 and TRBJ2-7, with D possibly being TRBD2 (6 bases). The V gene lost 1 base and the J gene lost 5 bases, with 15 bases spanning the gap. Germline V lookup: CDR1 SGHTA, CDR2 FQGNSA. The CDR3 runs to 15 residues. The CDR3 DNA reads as TGTGCCAGCAGCTTAGTCGGTTTGGGGGGTGACGAGCAGTACTTC. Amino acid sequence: CASSLVGLGGDEQYF. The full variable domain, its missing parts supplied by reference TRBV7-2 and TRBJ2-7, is GAGVSQSPSNKVTEKGKDVELRCDPISGHTALYWYRQSLGQGLEFLIYFQGNSAPDKSGLPSDRFSAERTGGSVSTLTIQRTQQEDSAVYLCASSLVGLGGDEQYFGPGTRLTVT.

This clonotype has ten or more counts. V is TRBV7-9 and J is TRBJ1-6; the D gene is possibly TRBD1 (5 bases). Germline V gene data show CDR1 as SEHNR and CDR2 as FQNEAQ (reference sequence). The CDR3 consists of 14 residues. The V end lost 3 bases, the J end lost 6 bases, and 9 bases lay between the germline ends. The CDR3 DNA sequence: TGTGCCAGCAGCTTGGAGCAGGGTAATTCACCCCTCCACTTT. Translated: CASSLEQGNSPLHF.

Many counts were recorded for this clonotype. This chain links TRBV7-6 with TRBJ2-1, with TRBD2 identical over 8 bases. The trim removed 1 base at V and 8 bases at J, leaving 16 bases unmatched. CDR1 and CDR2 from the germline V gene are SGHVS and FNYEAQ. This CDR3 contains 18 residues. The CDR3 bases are TGTGCCAGCAGCTTAGTTAGGAGCGGGGGCCAGATCGGGGATGAGCAGTTCTTC. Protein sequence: CASSLVRSGGQIGDEQFF.

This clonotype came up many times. The CDR3 nucleotides are TGTGCCAGCAGTTTTTCCTCCGTCGGGACCCAATCCTACAATGAGCAGTTCTTC. It yields the protein CASSFSSVGTQSYNEQFF. The rearrangement links TRBV27 to TRBJ2-1; perhaps D is TRBD1 or TRBD2 (5 bases each). Per germline, CDR1 MNHEY and CDR2 SMNVEV (reference sequence). V lost 3 bases, J lost 1 base, and 19 bases lay in between. The CDR3 sequence is 18 residues long.

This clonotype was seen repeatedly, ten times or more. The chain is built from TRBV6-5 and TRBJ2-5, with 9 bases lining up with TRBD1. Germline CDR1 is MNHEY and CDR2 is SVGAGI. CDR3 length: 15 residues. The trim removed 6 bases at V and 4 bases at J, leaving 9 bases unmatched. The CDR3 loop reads CASRTDRGGGETQYF. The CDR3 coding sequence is TGTGCCAGCAGAACCGACAGGGGGGGAGGAGAGACCCAGTACTTC.

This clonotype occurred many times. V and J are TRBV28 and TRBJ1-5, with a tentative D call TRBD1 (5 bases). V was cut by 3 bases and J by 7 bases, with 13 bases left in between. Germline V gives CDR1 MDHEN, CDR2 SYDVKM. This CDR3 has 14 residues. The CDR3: CASSLSQGGQPQHF. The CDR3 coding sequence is TGTGCCAGCAGTTTGTCTCAGGGCGGGCAGCCCCAGCATTTT.

CDR3 nucleotide sequence: TGTGCCAGCAGTTTTCAACAACAAGAGACCCAGTACTTC. Translating gives CASSFQQQETQYF. This rearrangement joins TRBV12-3 or TRBV12-4 to TRBJ2-5, with D unclear. V was pared by 3 bases and J by 2 bases, with 7 bases between. CDR3 size: 13 residues.

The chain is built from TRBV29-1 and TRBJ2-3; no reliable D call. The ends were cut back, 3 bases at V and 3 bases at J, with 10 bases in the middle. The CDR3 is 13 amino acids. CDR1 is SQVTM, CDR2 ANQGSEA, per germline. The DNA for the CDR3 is TGCAGCGTTGACGATATGGGGACAGATACGCAGTATTTT. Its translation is CSVDDMGTDTQYF.

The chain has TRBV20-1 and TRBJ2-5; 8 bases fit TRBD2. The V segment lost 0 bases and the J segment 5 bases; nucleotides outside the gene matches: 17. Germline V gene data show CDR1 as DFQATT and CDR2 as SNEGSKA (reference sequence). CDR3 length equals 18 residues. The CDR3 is CSARDPGRGAPLIETQYF. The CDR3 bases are TGCAGTGCTAGAGATCCGGGGCGGGGGGCCCCCCTGATCGAGACCCAGTACTTC.

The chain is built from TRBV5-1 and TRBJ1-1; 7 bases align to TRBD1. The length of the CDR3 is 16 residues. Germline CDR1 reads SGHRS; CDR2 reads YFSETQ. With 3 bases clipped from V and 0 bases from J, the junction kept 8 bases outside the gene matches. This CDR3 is CASSSYDREMNTEAFF. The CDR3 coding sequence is TGCGCCAGCAGCTCTTACGACAGGGAGATGAACACTGAAGCTTTCTTT.

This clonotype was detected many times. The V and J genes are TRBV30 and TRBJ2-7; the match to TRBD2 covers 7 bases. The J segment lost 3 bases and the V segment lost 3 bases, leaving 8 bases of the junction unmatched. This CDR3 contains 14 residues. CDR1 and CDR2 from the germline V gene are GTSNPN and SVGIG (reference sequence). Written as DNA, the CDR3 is TGTGCCTGGAGGACAGCGGGGAACTTCTACGAGCAGTACTTC. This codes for CAWRTAGNFYEQYF.

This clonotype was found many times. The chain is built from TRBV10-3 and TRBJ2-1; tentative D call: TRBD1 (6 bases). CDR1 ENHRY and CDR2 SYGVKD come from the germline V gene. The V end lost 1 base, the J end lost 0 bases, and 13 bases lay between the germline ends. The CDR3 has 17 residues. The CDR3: CAISEFGGSSSYNEQFF. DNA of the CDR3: TGTGCCATCAGTGAGTTTGGGGGCTCCAGCTCCTACAATGAGCAGTTCTTC.

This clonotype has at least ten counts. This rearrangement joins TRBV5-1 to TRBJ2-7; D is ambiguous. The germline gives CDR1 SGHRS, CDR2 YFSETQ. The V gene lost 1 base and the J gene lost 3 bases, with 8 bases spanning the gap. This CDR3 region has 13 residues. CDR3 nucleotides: TGCGCCAGCAGCTTGAACGGTATCTACGAGCAGTACTTC. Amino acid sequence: CASSLNGIYEQYF. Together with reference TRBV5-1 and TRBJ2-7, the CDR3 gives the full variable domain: KAGVTQTPRYLIKTRGQQVTLSCSPISGHRSVSWYQQTPGQGLQFLFEYFSETQRNKGNFPGRFSGRQFSNSRSEMNVSTLELGDSALYLCASSLNGIYEQYFGPGTRLTVT.

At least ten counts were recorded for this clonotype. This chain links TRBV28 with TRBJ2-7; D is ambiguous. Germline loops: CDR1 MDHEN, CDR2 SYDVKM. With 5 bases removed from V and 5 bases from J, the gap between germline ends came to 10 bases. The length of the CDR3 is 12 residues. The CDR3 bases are TGTGCCAGCAGTCCTGGCCCCCACGAGCAGTACTTC. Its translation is CASSPGPHEQYF.

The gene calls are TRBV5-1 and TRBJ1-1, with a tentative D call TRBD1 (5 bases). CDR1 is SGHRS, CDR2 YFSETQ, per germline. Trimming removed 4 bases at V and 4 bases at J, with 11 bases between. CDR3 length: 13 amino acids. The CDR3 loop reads CASSDAGATEAFF. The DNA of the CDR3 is TGCGCCAGCAGCGACGCCGGGGCCACTGAAGCTTTCTTT.

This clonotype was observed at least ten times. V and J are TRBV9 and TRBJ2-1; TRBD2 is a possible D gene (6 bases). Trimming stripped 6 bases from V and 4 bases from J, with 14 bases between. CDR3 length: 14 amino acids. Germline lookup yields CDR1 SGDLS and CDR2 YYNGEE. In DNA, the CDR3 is TGTGCCAGCAAACCCGGGACTGAATACAATGAGCAGTTCTTC. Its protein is CASKPGTEYNEQFF. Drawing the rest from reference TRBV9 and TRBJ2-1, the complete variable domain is DSGVTQTPKHLITATGQRVTLRCSPRSGDLSVYWYQQSLDQGLQFLIQYYNGEERAKGNILERFSAQQFPDLHSELNLSSLELGDSALYFCASKPGTEYNEQFFGPGTRLTVL.